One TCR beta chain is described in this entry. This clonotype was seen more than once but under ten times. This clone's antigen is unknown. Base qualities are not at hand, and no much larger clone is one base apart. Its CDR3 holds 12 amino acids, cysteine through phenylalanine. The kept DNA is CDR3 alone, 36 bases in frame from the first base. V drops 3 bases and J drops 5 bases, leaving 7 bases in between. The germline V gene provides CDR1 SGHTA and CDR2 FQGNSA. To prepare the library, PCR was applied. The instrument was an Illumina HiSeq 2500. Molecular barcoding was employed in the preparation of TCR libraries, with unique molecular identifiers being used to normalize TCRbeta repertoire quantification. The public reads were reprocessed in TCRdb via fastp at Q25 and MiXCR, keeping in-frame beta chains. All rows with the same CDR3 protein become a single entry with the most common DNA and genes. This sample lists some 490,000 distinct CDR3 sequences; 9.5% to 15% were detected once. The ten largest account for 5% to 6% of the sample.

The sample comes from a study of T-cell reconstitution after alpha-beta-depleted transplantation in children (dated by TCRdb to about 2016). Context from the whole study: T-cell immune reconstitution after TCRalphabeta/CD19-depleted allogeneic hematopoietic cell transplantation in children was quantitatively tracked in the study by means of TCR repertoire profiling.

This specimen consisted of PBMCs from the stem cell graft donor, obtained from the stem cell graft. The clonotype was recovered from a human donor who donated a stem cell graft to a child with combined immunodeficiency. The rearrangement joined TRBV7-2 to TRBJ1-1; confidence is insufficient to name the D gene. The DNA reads TGTGCCAGCAGCTTGAGGGAGACTGAAGCTTTCTTT. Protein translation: CASSLRETEAFF.